This T cell receptor (beta chain) was sequenced during a study of cytomegalovirus exposure and HLA in healthy donors. In the study overall: Later analysis reported that the 130 or so validation repertoires shared the platform of the 600 to 750 first-cohort repertoires. Findings and caveats of the study: Across donors, most TCRs were seen rarely, yet some public ones were widespread. In a later analysis, first-cohort TCR clusters were found to tend to co-occur in the 120 validation repertoires. CMV antigen specificity of a few CMV-associated chains was confirmed in vitro.

Of note for this clone: Its antigen is unidentified.

Trimming cost V 6 bases and J 4 bases, with 9 bases left between them. In germline, CDR1 is SEHNR, CDR2 FQNEAQ (reference sequence). This CDR3 region has 12 residues. Sequencing used immunoSEQ multiplex PCR; TCRdb keeps in-frame clones, though not all of them. The table lists about 330,000 clones, about nine tenths of them singletons. The rearrangement links TRBV7-9 to TRBJ1-2, with no clear D. This TCR was recovered from a young woman in good health and CMV-seropositive. The sequenced material came from PBMCs. The CDR3 sequence is CASRGRLYGYTF. Written as DNA, the CDR3 is TGTGCCAGCAGAGGGAGGCTCTATGGCTACACCTTC.